The clone carrying this TCR beta chain has a count of ten or more. The antigen is unknown. TCRdb called the 5' RACE reads again in MiXCR, with one record for every CDR3 protein. The sample includes 200,000 to 250,000 distinct CDR3 sequences, about 7.5% of them seen just once. The CDR3 runs to 16 residues. Deletions cut 2 bases from V and 6 bases from J, with 17 bases between. Germline CDR1 and CDR2: MDHEN and SYDVKM. This specimen comes from a study of identical twins. Study observations and caveats: Cord blood's abundant beta clonotypes had fewer insertions, unlike memory repertoires. Diverse VJ usage suggested most zero-insertion clonotypes were not invariant T cells.

A further study also used this sample, focusing on yellow fever vaccine responses in identical twins.

Sequencing was done on a sample of CD8+ T cells sorted from blood. The clonotype was recovered from a woman aged 18-29 years in good health. V gene TRBV28 combines with J gene TRBJ2-1, with TRBD1 as a possible D gene (5 bases). Here the CDR3 DNA reads TGTGCCAGCAGTTTAAGGGGCTTATACCCGAGCAATGAGCAGTTCTTC. This encodes CASSLRGLYPSNEQFF.